These 16 T cell receptor beta chains originate from one sample sequenced in a study of T-cell reconstitution after alpha-beta-depleted transplantation in children. TCRbeta library construction was performed incorporating unique molecular identifiers. TCRdb processed the PCR reads anew with MiXCR; each CDR3 protein has one entry. The data contain 300,000 to 400,000 distinct CDR3 sequences, about 14% of them singletons. This sample comprised PBMCs, obtained from the stem cell graft. These receptors were obtained from a human donor who donated a stem cell graft to a child with Fanconi anemia.

V usage is TRBV29-1 and J usage is TRBJ2-3, with D unresolved. The germline gives CDR1 SQVTM, CDR2 ANQGSEA. The CDR3 length is 12 residues. V was cut by 7 bases and J by 2 bases, with 10 bases left in between. For the CDR3, the DNA is TGCAGCGCTGACGGATACACAGATACGCAGTATTTT. It is translated as CSADGYTDTQYF.

This clonotype was picked up many times. V usage is TRBV20-1 and J usage is TRBJ2-1; D remains unclear. From germline, CDR1 is DFQATT and CDR2 SNEGSKA (reference sequence). This CDR3 is built from 14 residues. V was cut by 3 bases and J by 8 bases, with 17 bases left in between. CDR3 amino acids: CSASEGHRSDEQFF. CDR3 coding DNA: TGCAGTGCTAGTGAAGGCCACCGGAGCGATGAGCAGTTCTTC.

There are many counts of this clonotype. The chain carries TRBV5-6 and TRBJ1-1; no reliable D call. V was pared by 4 bases and J by 6 bases, with 7 bases between. The CDR3 is 11 residues long. The germline V gene encodes CDR1 SGHDT and CDR2 YYEEEE. The CDR3, as DNA: TGTGCCAGCAGCCGTCGGGCTGAAGCTTTCTTT. This encodes CASSRRAEAFF.

This clonotype was picked up many times. J is TRBJ2-1 and V is TRBV20-1, with D possibly called TRBD1 or TRBD2 (5 bases each). Germline-derived CDR1 and CDR2 are DFQATT and SNEGSKA (reference sequence). V was clipped by 6 bases and J by 4 bases, with 16 bases between them. This CDR3 is 14 amino acids long. The CDR3 DNA sequence: TGCAGTGCGAGGATCAGAGGGGCGTACAATGAGCAGTTCTTC. Amino acid sequence: CSARIRGAYNEQFF.

This chain uses TRBV7-2 with TRBJ2-3, with 7 bases fitting TRBD1. The CDR3 is 15 residues long. The trim removed 6 bases at V and 4 bases at J, leaving 10 bases unmatched. Germline assignment: CDR1 SGHTA and CDR2 FQGNSA. CDR3 residues: CASRTRTGLADTQYF. The DNA for the CDR3 is TGTGCCAGCAGAACACGGACAGGTTTGGCAGATACGCAGTATTTT. Looking up the rest from reference TRBV7-2 and TRBJ2-3 gives the full variable domain: GAGVSQSPSNKVTEKGKDVELRCDPISGHTALYWYRQSLGQGLEFLIYFQGNSAPDKSGLPSDRFSAERTGGSVSTLTIQRTQQEDSAVYLCASRTRTGLADTQYFGPGTRLTVL.

V usage is TRBV2 and J usage is TRBJ1-5; no firm D call. Trimming removed 3 bases from V and 6 bases from J, with 12 bases in between. Germline V gene sequence: CDR1 SNHLY, CDR2 FYNNEI. This CDR3 comprises 14 residues. CDR3 residues: CASSDLSLPQPQHF. The CDR3 DNA is TGTGCCAGCAGTGATCTGAGTCTGCCTCAGCCCCAGCATTTT.

A word on this clonotype: Germline is not matched at one junction end, which may reflect a read error. The V call is TRBV2, the J call TRBJ1-2; possibly TRBD1 for D (6 bases). The CDR3 totals 12 residues. Germline CDR1 reads SNHLY; CDR2 reads FYNNEI. The CDR3 reads CASREGGYGYTF. The CDR3 DNA sequence: TGTGCCAGCAGGGAAGGGGGATATGGCTACACCTTC.

The chain links TRBV19 to TRBJ1-1; D gene unclear. The CDR3 contains 12 residues. V gave up 10 bases and J gave up 1 base, with 10 bases separating them. CDR1 is LNHDA and CDR2 is SQIVND in the germline V gene (reference sequence). CDR3 DNA sequence: TGTGCCACCAGTAGGGCGAACACTGAAGCTTTCTTT. It encodes CATSRANTEAFF.

This clonotype was seen a few times. The CDR3 here is CASSFGGARTDTQYF. DNA of the CDR3: TGCGCCAGCAGCTTCGGGGGGGCCCGCACAGATACGCAGTATTTT. The chain carries TRBV5-1 and TRBJ2-3; 8 bases align to TRBD2. The V segment lost 2 bases and the J segment 1 base; nucleotides outside the gene matches: 3. CDR1 is SGHRS, CDR2 YFSETQ, per germline. This CDR3 has 15 residues. Variable domain in full (rest from reference TRBV5-1 and TRBJ2-3): KAGVTQTPRYLIKTRGQQVTLSCSPISGHRSVSWYQQTPGQGLQFLFEYFSETQRNKGNFPGRFSGRQFSNSRSEMNVSTLELGDSALYLCASSFGGARTDTQYFGPGTRLTVL.

V and J are TRBV2 and TRBJ2-7; maybe TRBD1 (6 bases). With 1 base removed from V and 2 bases from J, the gap between germline ends came to 12 bases. Per the germline V gene, CDR1 is SNHLY and CDR2 is FYNNEI. CDR3 length: 15 residues. Written as DNA, the CDR3 is TGTGCCAGCAGTGAAGGGGCAGGGGACACCTACGAGCAGTACGTC. Translating gives CASSEGAGDTYEQYV.

In this sample, this clonotype turned up a few times. J is TRBJ2-5 and V is TRBV5-1; TRBD1 is a possible D gene (6 bases). Germline V gives CDR1 SGHRS, CDR2 YFSETQ. Trimming removed 2 bases from V and 4 bases from J, with 12 bases in between. There are 14 residues in the CDR3. The CDR3 spells CASSFQGQGETQYF. The CDR3 nucleotides read TGCGCCAGCAGCTTCCAGGGGCAGGGAGAGACCCAGTACTTC.

This clonotype was recorded a few times. The chain uses TRBV7-9 and TRBJ1-3; D gene uncertain. The V and J ends lost 2 bases and 0 bases respectively, with 8 bases between them. This CDR3 has 15 residues. Germline V gene lookup returns CDR1 SEHNR and CDR2 FQNEAQ (reference sequence). DNA of the CDR3: TGTGCCAGCAGCTTAAAGGGCCTCTCTGGAAACACCATATATTTT. It yields the protein CASSLKGLSGNTIYF.

V and J are TRBV3-1 and TRBJ1-2; no reliable D call. Germline loops: CDR1 LGHDT, CDR2 YNNKEL (reference sequence). With 2 bases removed from V and 6 bases from J, the gap between germline ends came to 19 bases. This CDR3 is 16 amino acids long. CDR3 in DNA: TGTGCCAGCAGCCAAAATCGGGCCTTTGGAGCGGATGGCTACACCTTC. Translation: CASSQNRAFGADGYTF.

The rearrangement links TRBV18 to TRBJ1-6; D unclear. The germline gives CDR1 KGHSH, CDR2 LQKENI. Between the trimmed V and J ends, which lost 4 bases and 4 bases, there was a span of 14 bases. The CDR3 runs 16 residues. Written as DNA, the CDR3 is TGTGCCAGCTCACTAGAAAGGTGGCCTTATAATTCACCCCTCCACTTT. Translated, it gives CASSLERWPYNSPLHF. Full variable domain (remainder filled in from reference TRBV18 and TRBJ1-6): NAGVMQNPRHLVRRRGQEARLRCSPMKGHSHVYWYRQLPEEGLKFMVYLQKENIIDESGMPKERFSAEFPKEGPSILRIQQVVRGDSAAYFCASSLERWPYNSPLHFGNGTRLTVT.

This clonotype came up many times. The V and J genes are TRBV7-6 and TRBJ2-1; D remains ambiguous. This CDR3 is 14 amino acids long. V gave up 1 base and J gave up 4 bases, with 8 bases separating them. Germline loops: CDR1 SGHVS, CDR2 FNYEAQ. CDR3 amino acids: CASSLDLGYNEQFF. DNA for the CDR3: TGTGCCAGCAGCTTAGATCTTGGATACAATGAGCAGTTCTTC.

This clonotype was seen more than once but under ten times. J is TRBJ2-3 and V is TRBV5-4; D tentatively reads TRBD1 or TRBD2 (5 bases each). Germline V CDR1 and CDR2: SGHNT, YYREEE (reference sequence). V lost 2 bases and J 2 bases, leaving 18 bases between the germline ends. The CDR3 covers 17 residues. The CDR3 sequence is CASSFNVNRGDTDTQYF. Written as DNA, the CDR3 is TGTGCCAGCAGCTTTAATGTTAATAGGGGAGACACAGATACGCAGTATTTT.